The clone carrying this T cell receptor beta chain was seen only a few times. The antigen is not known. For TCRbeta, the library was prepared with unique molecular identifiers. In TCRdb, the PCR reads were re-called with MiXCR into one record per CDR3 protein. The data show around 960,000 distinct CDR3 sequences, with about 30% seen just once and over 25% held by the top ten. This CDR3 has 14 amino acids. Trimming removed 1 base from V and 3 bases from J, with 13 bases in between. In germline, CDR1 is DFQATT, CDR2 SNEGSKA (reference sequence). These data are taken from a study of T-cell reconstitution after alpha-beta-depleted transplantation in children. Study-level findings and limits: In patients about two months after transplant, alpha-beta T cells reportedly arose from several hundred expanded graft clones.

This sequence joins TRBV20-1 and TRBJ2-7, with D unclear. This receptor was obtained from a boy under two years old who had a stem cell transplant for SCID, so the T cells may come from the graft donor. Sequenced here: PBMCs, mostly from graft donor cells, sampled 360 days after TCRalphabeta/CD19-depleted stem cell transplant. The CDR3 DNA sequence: TGCAGTGCTAGAGTAGGCTGGAAGGGCTACGAGCAGTACTTC. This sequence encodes CSARVGWKGYEQYF.